The rows below give T cell receptor beta chains drawn from one sample of a study of cytomegalovirus exposure and HLA in healthy donors. Some clones are missing from TCRdb's copy, which holds only in-frame ones; the method was immunoSEQ multiplex PCR. The sample totals fewer than 75,000 clones. Sequences were obtained from PBMCs. The source is a boy aged 10-17 years in good health and CMV-seronegative. Both conserved end residues are part of each CDR3. The D gene is left open where the match is weak.

D: TRBD1
J: TRBJ2-6
V: TRBV6-1
CDR3: CASSERQGGLSGANVLTF
DNA: TGTGCCAGCAGTGAACGACAGGGGGGCCTCTCTGGGGCCAACGTCCTGACTTTC

D: -
J: TRBJ1-1
V: TRBV5-1
CDR3: CASSSTVEAFF
DNA: TGCGCCAGCAGCTCGACAGTTGAAGCTTTCTTT

D: -
J: TRBJ2-3
V: TRBV30
CDR3: CAWSQSTDTQYF
DNA: TGTGCCTGGAGTCAGAGCACAGATACGCAGTATTTT

D: TRBD1
J: TRBJ2-1
V: TRBV7-9
CDR3: CASSLRTGFLEQFF
DNA: TGTGCCAGCAGCCTAAGGACAGGGTTTCTTGAGCAGTTCTTC

D: TRBD2
J: TRBJ2-7
V: TRBV7-2
CDR3: CASSSGGTYEQYF
DNA: TGTGCCAGCAGCTCGGGGGGAACCTACGAGCAGTACTTC

D: -
J: TRBJ2-7
V: TRBV6-5
CDR3: CASSYSSGVPSYEQYF
DNA: TGTGCCAGCAGTTACTCCTCAGGGGTACCCAGCTACGAGCAGTACTTC

D: TRBD1
J: TRBJ1-2
V: TRBV27
CDR3: CASKGQGAPGYTF
DNA: TGTGCCAGCAAGGGACAGGGGGCGCCTGGCTACACCTTC

D: TRBD1
J: TRBJ2-2
V: TRBV4-3
CDR3: CASSQDPPGQGFGGELFF
DNA: TGCGCCAGCAGCCAAGATCCGCCGGGACAGGGATTTGGTGGGGAGCTGTTTTTT

D: -
J: TRBJ1-1
V: TRBV6-6
CDR3: CATGSGGPEAFF
DNA: TGTGCCACCGGGAGCGGAGGTCCTGAAGCTTTCTTT

D: TRBD1
J: TRBJ2-1
V: TRBV30
CDR3: CAWGARDRSFREQFF
DNA: TGTGCCTGGGGTGCCCGGGACAGGAGCTTTCGGGAGCAGTTCTTC

D: -
J: TRBJ2-1
V: TRBV25-1
CDR3: CASSEGPRAAKSHNEQFF
DNA: TGTGCCAGCAGTGAAGGTCCCAGGGCCGCCAAATCGCACAATGAGCAGTTCTTC

D: -
J: TRBJ2-2
V: TRBV9
CDR3: CASSLPSGELFF
DNA: TGTGCCAGCAGCCTCCCTTCCGGGGAGCTGTTTTTT

D: -
J: TRBJ1-1
V: TRBV6-1
CDR3: CASSGTFMNTEAFF
DNA: TGTGCCAGCAGTGGGACATTCATGAACACTGAAGCTTTCTTT

D: TRBD2
J: TRBJ2-1
V: TRBV5-1
CDR3: CASSYSGTSGTNEQFF
DNA: TGCGCCAGCAGCTATTCCGGGACTAGCGGTACCAATGAGCAGTTCTTC

D: TRBD1
J: TRBJ2-4
V: TRBV6-1
CDR3: CASSRTGGENIQYF
DNA: TGTGCCAGCAGTAGGACAGGTGGGGAAAACATTCAGTACTTC

D: TRBD1
J: TRBJ1-2
V: TRBV5-1
CDR3: CASTLSRGTGADYGYTF
DNA: TGCGCCAGCACCTTATCTCGGGGGACAGGGGCGGACTATGGCTACACCTTC

D: TRBD2
J: TRBJ2-7
V: TRBV5-6
CDR3: CASSLAGRGEQYF
DNA: TGTGCCAGCAGCTTGGCCGGGAGGGGCGAGCAGTACTTC

D: -
J: TRBJ1-1
V: TRBV9
CDR3: CASSVELGTNTEAFF
DNA: TGTGCCAGCAGCGTAGAACTAGGAACTAACACTGAAGCTTTCTTT

D: TRBD1
J: TRBJ1-4
V: TRBV5-1
CDR3: CASSVGTVNEKLFF
DNA: TGCGCCAGCAGCGTCGGGACAGTTAATGAAAAACTGTTTTTT

D: -
J: TRBJ2-1
V: TRBV19
CDR3: CASSSGVLGEQFF
DNA: TGTGCCAGTAGTAGCGGGGTGCTAGGGGAGCAGTTCTTC

D: TRBD2
J: TRBJ2-1
V: TRBV19
CDR3: CASLPSGRAHNEQFF
DNA: TGTGCCAGCTTACCCAGCGGGAGGGCCCACAATGAGCAGTTCTTC

D: -
J: TRBJ2-6
V: TRBV4-3
CDR3: CASRRGDSGANVLTF
DNA: TGCGCCAGCAGACGTGGAGATTCTGGGGCCAACGTCCTGACTTTC